This T cell receptor (beta chain) was retrieved from a study of identical twins. Whole-study findings and limits: Potential partial confounding of zero-insertion analyses by invariant MAIT and iNKT cells was noted. Insertion counts were lower in abundant cord blood beta clonotypes, a trend that memory repertoires did not show. The study drew conclusions from cross-sectional statistical analysis, not from following the same donors.

In this sample, this clonotype turned up many times. What it binds is unknown. The germline CDR1 and CDR2 sequences are MGHRA and YSYEKL. Trimming cost V 6 bases and J 7 bases, with 10 bases left between them. The CDR3 has 12 amino acids. A universal primer site was added by template switching, and unique molecular identifiers were carried by the cDNA. TCRdb called the 5' RACE reads again in MiXCR, with one record for every CDR3 protein. The repertoire holds around 250,000 distinct CDR3 sequences, with about 7% as singletons. These data were likewise used in another study, on yellow fever vaccine responses in identical twins.

This TCR was sampled from a woman younger than 30 in good health. The gene calls are TRBV4-1 and TRBJ2-1, with a weak D call TRBD2 (6 bases). Sequencing was done on a sample of memory (CD45RO+) T cells sorted from blood. In DNA form, the CDR3 reads TGCGCCAGCAGGTCAGGAGGGAATGAGCAGTTCTTC. This codes for CASRSGGNEQFF.